The 13 T cell receptor beta chains given below trace back to one sample, sequenced in a study of Graves' ophthalmopathy and Graves' hyperthyroidism. RNA served as the template for amplifying TCR beta CDR3 regions. Second-round multiplex PCR came after a first-round RT-PCR that employed HTBI primers. MiXCR, applied by TCRdb to the multiplex PCR reads, yields one record per CDR3 protein. This table has hundreds of thousands of distinct CDR3 sequences, about 41% appearing once. Material for sequencing was peripheral blood. The receptors shown here come from an adult man with Graves' ophthalmopathy.

This chain joins TRBV18 and TRBJ1-6; D remains ambiguous. Germline lookup yields CDR1 KGHSH and CDR2 LQKENI. The CDR3 has 14 amino acids. V dropped 6 bases and J dropped 5 bases, with 11 bases sitting between them. CDR3 amino acids: CASSHKKDNSPLHF. CDR3 DNA: TGTGCCAGCTCGCATAAAAAGGATAATTCACCCCTCCACTTT.

On this clonotype itself: This may arise from a read error, as a much more abundant clone is one base away. V and J are TRBV10-3 and TRBJ2-5; no definite D call. This CDR3 comprises 14 residues. The V gene's germline CDR1 is ENHRY and CDR2 SYGVKD. Trimming cost V 6 bases and J 1 base, with 12 bases left between them. CDR3 in amino acids: CAIRPEAAQETQYF. CDR3 bases: TGTGCCATCAGACCTGAGGCAGCCCAAGAGACCCAGTACTTC.

The J gene is TRBJ1-6, the V gene TRBV2, with 9 bases aligning to TRBD1. Trimming cost V 4 bases and J 5 bases; bases outside gene matches: 3. This CDR3 has 15 residues. Germline-derived CDR1 and CDR2 are SNHLY and FYNNEI. The CDR3 loop is CASSVGTGHNSPLHF. The CDR3 DNA is TGTGCCAGCAGTGTGGGGACAGGGCATAATTCACCCCTCCACTTT.

This clonotype was recorded a few times. The rearrangement joins TRBV13 to TRBJ2-7; TRBD1 might be the D (5 bases). The CDR3 is 15 amino acids. V shed 7 bases and J shed 2 bases, with 18 bases lying between them. Per germline, CDR1 PRHDT and CDR2 FYEKMQ (reference sequence). In DNA, the CDR3 is TGTGCCAGCACCCCCCATGGGCAGGGCCCCTACGAGCAGTACTTC. Amino acid sequence: CASTPHGQGPYEQYF.

V usage is TRBV9 and J usage is TRBJ2-2; tentative D call: TRBD1 (5 bases). CDR1 and CDR2 (germline): SGDLS, YYNGEE. The V and J ends lost 1 base and 6 bases respectively, with 10 bases between them. The CDR3 runs 14 residues. The CDR3 protein is CASSVLDSSGELFF. The CDR3 DNA reads TGTGCCAGCAGCGTACTTGACAGTTCCGGGGAGCTGTTTTTT.

In this sample, this clonotype turned up many times. This chain connects TRBV11-2 to TRBJ2-7; no reliable D call. The CDR3 runs to 14 residues. The V and J ends lost 3 bases and 2 bases respectively, with 11 bases between them. Germline loops: CDR1 SGHAT, CDR2 FQNNGV. The CDR3 reads CASSLDHLTYEQYF. In nucleotides, the CDR3 is TGTGCCAGCAGCTTGGATCACTTGACCTACGAGCAGTACTTC.

DNA for the CDR3: TGTGCCAGCACCGGACAGTCGAGCTCCTACGAGCAGTACTTC. It translates to CASTGQSSSYEQYF. This chain joins TRBV5-5 and TRBJ2-7; D is perhaps TRBD1 (6 bases). V gave up 6 bases and J gave up 0 bases, with 13 bases separating them. Germline-derived CDR1 and CDR2 are SGHKS and YYEKEE (reference sequence). This CDR3 contains 14 residues.

The chain has TRBV7-8 and TRBJ1-6; 8 nucleotides line up with TRBD1. The germline V gene encodes CDR1 SGHVS and CDR2 FQNEAQ. The junction had 6 bases not matched to a gene; V was cut back by 5 bases and J by 6 bases. The CDR3 covers 15 residues. CDR3 protein: CASSPRTGSNSPLHF. CDR3 sequence (DNA): TGTGCCAGCAGCCCAAGGACAGGGAGTAATTCACCCCTCCACTTT.

The table lists this clonotype with many counts. V gene TRBV7-8 combines with J gene TRBJ2-7; possibly TRBD2 for D (5 bases). V shed 0 bases and J shed 2 bases, with 14 bases lying between them. The germline gives CDR1 SGHVS, CDR2 FQNEAQ. The CDR3 contains 16 residues. In DNA form, the CDR3 reads TGTGCCAGCAGCTTAGCTGGACTGAGCCAGCCCTACGAGCAGTACTTC. Protein product: CASSLAGLSQPYEQYF.

This clonotype occurred many times. V and J are TRBV12-3 or TRBV12-4 and TRBJ1-1, with a possible D match to TRBD1 (5 bases). Between the trimmed V and J ends, which lost 5 bases and 10 bases, there was a span of 23 bases. The CDR3 contains 15 residues. CDR3 DNA sequence: TGTGCCAGCAGTCCCACCGGGGACCACTTACGAGGAGCTTTCTTT. It codes for CASSPTGDHLRGAFF.

The chain joins TRBV6-4 to TRBJ1-4; D remains unclear. The V end lost 6 bases, the J end lost 4 bases, and 12 bases lay between the germline ends. CDR3 length: 14 amino acids. CDR1 MRHNA and CDR2 SNTAGT come from the germline V gene. The CDR3 region is CASSEDTNNEKLFF. Here the CDR3 DNA reads TGTGCCAGCAGCGAAGACACCAATAATGAAAAACTGTTTTTT.

This clonotype was detected many times. The V gene is TRBV5-4, the J gene TRBJ1-2; D perhaps matches TRBD1 (5 bases). The ends were cut back, 0 bases at V and 8 bases at J, with 11 bases in the middle. Germline lookup yields CDR1 SGHNT and CDR2 YYREEE (reference sequence). CDR3 length: 13 residues. The CDR3 spells CASSLAGGSGYTF. CDR3 nucleotides: TGTGCCAGCAGCTTGGCCGGGGGGAGCGGCTACACCTTC.

This clonotype was recorded once. The conserved phenylalanine or tryptophan normally closing the CDR3 is absent here, so this likely arose from a read error. Because the CDR3's place on the DNA is in doubt, the DNA is left out and the CDR3 is given as listed by TCRdb. The chain is built from TRBV5-1 and TRBJ2-7. The CDR3 comprises 8 residues, both ends counted. Germline V CDR1 and CDR2: SGHRS, YFSETQ. CDR3 residues: CASSYGTT.